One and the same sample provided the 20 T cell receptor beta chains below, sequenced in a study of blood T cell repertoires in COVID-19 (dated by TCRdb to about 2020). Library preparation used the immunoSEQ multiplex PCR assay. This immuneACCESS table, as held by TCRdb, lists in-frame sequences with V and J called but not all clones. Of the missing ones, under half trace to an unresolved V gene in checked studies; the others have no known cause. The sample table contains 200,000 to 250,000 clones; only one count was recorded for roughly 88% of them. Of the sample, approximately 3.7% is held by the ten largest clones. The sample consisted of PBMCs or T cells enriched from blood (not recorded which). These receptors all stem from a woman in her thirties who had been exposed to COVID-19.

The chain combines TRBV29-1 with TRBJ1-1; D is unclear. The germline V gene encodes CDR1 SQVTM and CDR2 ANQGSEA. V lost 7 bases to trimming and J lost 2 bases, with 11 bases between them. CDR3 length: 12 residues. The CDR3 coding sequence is TGCAGCGCATGGTCCTACAACACTGAAGCTTTCTTT. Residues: CSAWSYNTEAFF.

The CDR3 spells CASSLLDRGGYQPQHF. The CDR3 DNA is TGTGCCAGCAGTTTATTGGACAGGGGAGGATATCAGCCCCAGCATTTT. The rearrangement links TRBV28 to TRBJ1-5, with TRBD1 matching over 9 bases. The CDR3 loop spans 16 amino acids. After removal of 1 base from V and 5 bases from J, the junction contained 6 bases not matched to a gene. From germline, CDR1 is MDHEN and CDR2 SYDVKM. The variable domain in full, with the rest retrieved from reference TRBV28 and TRBJ1-5, is DVKVTQSSRYLVKRTGEKVFLECVQDMDHENMFWYRQDPGLGLRLIYFSYDVKMKEKGDIPEGYSVSREKKERFSLILESASTNQTSMYLCASSLLDRGGYQPQHFGDGTRLSIL.

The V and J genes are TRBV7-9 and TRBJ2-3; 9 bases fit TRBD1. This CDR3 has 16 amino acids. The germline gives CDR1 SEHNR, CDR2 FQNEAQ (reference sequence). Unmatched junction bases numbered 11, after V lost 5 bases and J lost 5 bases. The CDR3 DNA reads TGTGCCAGCAGCCCTGGGACAGGGCCGCCCGGAGATACGCAGTATTTT. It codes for CASSPGTGPPGDTQYF.

CDR3: CASSVAREAGELFF. The CDR3 DNA reads TGTGCCAGCAGCGTAGCTCGGGAAGCCGGGGAGCTGTTTTTT. The V and J genes are TRBV9 and TRBJ2-2; tentatively, D is TRBD2 (5 bases). The germline V and J ends were trimmed by 0 bases and 6 bases, with 9 bases remaining between them. The CDR3 has 14 amino acids. Germline V gene data show CDR1 as SGDLS and CDR2 as YYNGEE.

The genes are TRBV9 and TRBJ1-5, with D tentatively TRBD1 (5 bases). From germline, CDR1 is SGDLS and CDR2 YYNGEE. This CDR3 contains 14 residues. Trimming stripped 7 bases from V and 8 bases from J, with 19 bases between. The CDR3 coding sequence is TGTGCCAGCGGACCGGACGGGGCGGGGGAGCCCCAGCATTTT. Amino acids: CASGPDGAGEPQHF.

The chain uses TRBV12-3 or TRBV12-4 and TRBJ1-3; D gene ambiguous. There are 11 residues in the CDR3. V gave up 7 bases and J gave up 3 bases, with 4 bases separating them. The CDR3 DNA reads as TGTGCCAGCAATCTTGGAAACACCATATATTTT. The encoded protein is CASNLGNTIYF.

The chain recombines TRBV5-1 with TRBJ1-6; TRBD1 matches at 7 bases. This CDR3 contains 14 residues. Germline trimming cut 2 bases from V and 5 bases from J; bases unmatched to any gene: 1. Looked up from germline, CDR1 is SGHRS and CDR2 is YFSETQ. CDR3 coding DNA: TGCGCCAGCAGCTTCGGGACAGATAATTCACCCCTCCACTTT. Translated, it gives CASSFGTDNSPLHF.

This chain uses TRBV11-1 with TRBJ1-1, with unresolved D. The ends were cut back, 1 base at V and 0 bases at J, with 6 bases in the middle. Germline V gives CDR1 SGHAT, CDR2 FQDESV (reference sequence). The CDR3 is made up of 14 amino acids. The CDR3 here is CASSLGLMNTEAFF. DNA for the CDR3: TGTGCCAGCAGCTTAGGCCTAATGAACACTGAAGCTTTCTTT.

The CDR3 sequence is CASSFPPGPLGGQFF. CDR3 coding DNA: TGTGCCAGCAGTTTCCCCCCGGGACCGCTGGGGGGGCAGTTCTTC. This chain joins TRBV28 and TRBJ2-1, with D perhaps TRBD2 (6 bases). Germline V gene sequence: CDR1 MDHEN, CDR2 SYDVKM. The CDR3 contains 15 residues. Trimming took off 3 bases at V and 12 bases at J, with 21 bases between the two ends.

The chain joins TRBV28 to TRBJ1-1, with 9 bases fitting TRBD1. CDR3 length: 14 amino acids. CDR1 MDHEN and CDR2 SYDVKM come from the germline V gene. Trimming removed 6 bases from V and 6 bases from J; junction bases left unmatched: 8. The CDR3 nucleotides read TGTGCCAGCAGGGCGGGACAGGGTTTCGCTGAAGCTTTCTTT. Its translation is CASRAGQGFAEAFF. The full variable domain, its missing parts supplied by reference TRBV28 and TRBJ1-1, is DVKVTQSSRYLVKRTGEKVFLECVQDMDHENMFWYRQDPGLGLRLIYFSYDVKMKEKGDIPEGYSVSREKKERFSLILESASTNQTSMYLCASRAGQGFAEAFFGQGTRLTVV.

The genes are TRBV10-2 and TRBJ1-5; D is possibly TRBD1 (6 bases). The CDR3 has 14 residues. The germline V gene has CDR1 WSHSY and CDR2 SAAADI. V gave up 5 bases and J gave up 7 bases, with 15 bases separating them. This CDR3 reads CASSLTGKGQPQHF. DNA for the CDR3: TGCGCCAGCAGTCTTACAGGGAAGGGGCAGCCCCAGCATTTT.

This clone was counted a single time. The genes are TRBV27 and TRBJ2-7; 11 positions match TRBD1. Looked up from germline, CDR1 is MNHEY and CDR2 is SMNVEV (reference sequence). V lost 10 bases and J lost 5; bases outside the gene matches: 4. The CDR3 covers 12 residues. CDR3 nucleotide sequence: TGTGCCACCCAGGACAGGGGGCACGAGCAGTACTTC. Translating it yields CATQDRGHEQYF.

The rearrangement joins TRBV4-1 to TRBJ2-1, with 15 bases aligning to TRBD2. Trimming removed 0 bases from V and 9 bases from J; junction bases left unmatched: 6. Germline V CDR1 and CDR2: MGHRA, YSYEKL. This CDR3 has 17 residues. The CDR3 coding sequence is TGCGCCAGCAGCCAAGAGTTTGGGACTAGCGGGAGGAGTGAGCAGTTCTTC. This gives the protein CASSQEFGTSGRSEQFF.

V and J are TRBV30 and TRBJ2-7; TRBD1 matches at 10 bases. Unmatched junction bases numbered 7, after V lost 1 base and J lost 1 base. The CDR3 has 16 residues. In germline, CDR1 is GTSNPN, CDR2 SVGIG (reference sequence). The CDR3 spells CAWSAFDRGRSYEQYF. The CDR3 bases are TGTGCCTGGAGTGCCTTCGACAGGGGGCGATCCTACGAGCAGTACTTC.

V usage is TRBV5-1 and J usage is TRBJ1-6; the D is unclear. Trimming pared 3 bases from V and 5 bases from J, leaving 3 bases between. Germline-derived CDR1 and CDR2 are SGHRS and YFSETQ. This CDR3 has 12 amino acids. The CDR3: CASSSDNSPLHF. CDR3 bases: TGCGCCAGCAGCTCGGATAATTCACCCCTCCACTTT.

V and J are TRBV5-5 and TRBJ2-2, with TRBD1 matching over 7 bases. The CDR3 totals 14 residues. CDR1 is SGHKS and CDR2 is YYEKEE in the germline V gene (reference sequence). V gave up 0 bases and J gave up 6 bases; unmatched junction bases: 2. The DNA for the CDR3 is TGTGCCAGCAGCTTGGGACAGGGAGCCGGGGAGCTGTTTTTT. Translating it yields CASSLGQGAGELFF.

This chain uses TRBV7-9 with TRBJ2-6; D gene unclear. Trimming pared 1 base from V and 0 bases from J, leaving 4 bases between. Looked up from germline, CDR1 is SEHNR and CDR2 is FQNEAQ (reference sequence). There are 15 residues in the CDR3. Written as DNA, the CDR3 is TGTGCCAGCAGCTTAGGTAGCTCTGGGGCCAACGTCCTGACTTTC. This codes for CASSLGSSGANVLTF.

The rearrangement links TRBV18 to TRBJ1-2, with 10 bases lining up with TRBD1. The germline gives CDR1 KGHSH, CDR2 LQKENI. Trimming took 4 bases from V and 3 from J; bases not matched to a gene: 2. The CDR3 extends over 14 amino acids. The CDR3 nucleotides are TGTGCCAGCTCACACGGGACAGGGGACTATGGCTACACCTTC. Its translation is CASSHGTGDYGYTF.

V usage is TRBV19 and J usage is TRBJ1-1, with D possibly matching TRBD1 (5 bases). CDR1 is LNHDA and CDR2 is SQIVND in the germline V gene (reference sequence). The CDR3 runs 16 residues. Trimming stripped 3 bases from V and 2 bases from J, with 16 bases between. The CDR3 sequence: CASSIMVGVFNTEAFF. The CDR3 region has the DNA TGTGCCAGTAGTATCATGGTAGGGGTGTTTAACACTGAAGCTTTCTTT.

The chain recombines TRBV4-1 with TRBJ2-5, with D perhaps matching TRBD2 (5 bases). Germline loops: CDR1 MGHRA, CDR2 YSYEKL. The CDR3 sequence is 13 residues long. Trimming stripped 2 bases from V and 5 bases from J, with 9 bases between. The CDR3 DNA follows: TGCGCCAGCAGCCAAAGAGGGATCGAGACCCAGTACTTC. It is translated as CASSQRGIETQYF.